These 7 T cell receptor beta chains were sequenced from one sample in a study of cytomegalovirus exposure and HLA in healthy donors. 13 Jbeta primers and 60 Vbeta primers were used for the PCR. Method: immunoSEQ multiplex PCR; TCRdb's copy keeps in-frame clones and lacks some. The sample lists roughly 110,000 clones, roughly 70% occurring once. Material: PBMCs. The receptors were sampled from a woman aged 40 to 50 in good health and CMV-seropositive.

The V call is TRBV5-6, the J call TRBJ1-2, with D perhaps matching TRBD1 (6 bases). Germline loops: CDR1 SGHDT, CDR2 YYEEEE. V lost 6 bases, J lost 7 bases, and 10 bases lay in between. The CDR3 loop spans 11 amino acids. DNA for the CDR3: TGTGCCAGCACCAACAGGGCTGGCTACACCTTC. Its translation is CASTNRAGYTF.

This clone showed up just a few times. This rearrangement joins TRBV20-1 to TRBJ1-2, with 7 bases lining up with TRBD1. Germline assignment: CDR1 DFQATT and CDR2 SNEGSKA (reference sequence). The CDR3 has 11 residues. With V trimmed by 1 base and J by 12 bases, 5 bases remained unmatched. The CDR3 nucleotides read TGCAGTGCTAGAGGCGGACAGGTTAACACCTTC. Translating it yields CSARGGQVNTF.

This CDR3 is CASSLTGGEETQYF. In DNA form, the CDR3 reads TGTGCCAGCAGTTTGACAGGGGGCGAAGAGACCCAGTACTTC. The chain recombines TRBV2 with TRBJ2-5, with 10 bases identical to TRBD1. The junction had 3 bases not matched to a gene; V was cut back by 5 bases and J by 3 bases. This CDR3 contains 14 residues. From germline, CDR1 is SNHLY and CDR2 FYNNEI. Full variable domain (outside the CDR3, taken from reference TRBV2 and TRBJ2-5): EPEVTQTPSHQVTQMGQEVILRCVPISNHLYFYWYRQILGQKVEFLVSFYNNEISEKSEIFDDQFSVERPDGSNFTLKIRSTKLEDSAMYFCASSLTGGEETQYFGPGTRLLVL.

The chain is built from TRBV30 and TRBJ1-1; D gene unclear. In germline, CDR1 is GTSNPN, CDR2 SVGIG (reference sequence). There are 13 residues in the CDR3. Trimming shortened V by 4 bases and J by 0 bases, and 9 bases separated the two germline ends. The CDR3 nucleotides read TGTGCCTGGATACTTAACCTGAACACTGAAGCTTTCTTT. Protein product: CAWILNLNTEAFF.

Details on this clone: At one of its ends the junction is not consistent with the germline gene, which may arise from a read error. The chain combines TRBV7-9 with TRBJ2-5, with 10 nucleotides matching TRBD2. The CDR3 is made up of 15 amino acids. Germline CDR1 reads SEHNR; CDR2 reads FQNEAQ (reference sequence). The CDR3 region has the DNA TGTGCCAGCAACTTAGGGGCTAGCGGGGGTGAGACCCAGTACTTC. It is translated as CASNLGASGGETQYF.

J is TRBJ1-2 and V is TRBV19; weak D call: TRBD1 (5 bases). Germline CDR1 LNHDA, CDR2 SQIVND (reference sequence). The CDR3 loop spans 17 amino acids. Deletions cut 2 bases from V and 5 bases from J, with 21 bases between. DNA of the CDR3: TGTGCCAGTAGTATATCGGGGGACCATGGAATCATTTATGGCTACACCTTC. It encodes CASSISGDHGIIYGYTF.

This chain connects TRBV25-1 to TRBJ1-1; D is ambiguous. The CDR3 contains 14 residues. Trimming took off 3 bases at V and 0 bases at J, with 8 bases between the two ends. CDR1 is MGHDK and CDR2 is SYGVNS in the germline V gene. The CDR3 loop is CASSEQNLNTEAFF. The CDR3 coding sequence is TGTGCCAGCAGTGAGCAGAACCTGAACACTGAAGCTTTCTTT.